Reported below is one TCR beta chain. Its cognate antigen is unknown. The data are from a study of T cell responses to AZD1222 COVID-19 vaccine. Across the whole study: Second-dose groups at about 4 or about 12 weeks were pooled. Study-wide results and caveats: Recipients of AZD1222 seropositive at baseline numbered only 6 or 7.

The V end was cut by 6 bases, the J end by 8 bases, with 16 bases between. The germline V gene encodes CDR1 MGHRA and CDR2 YSYEKL. The CDR3 totals 14 residues. Clones were sequenced by immunoSEQ multiplex PCR, and TCRdb holds only the in-frame ones, with some missing. The data contain more than 85,000 clones, 82% of them singletons. The sample was peripheral blood, taken on day 0 of AZD1222 vaccination. This chain joins TRBV4-1 and TRBJ1-4; TRBD1 is a possible D gene (5 bases). The TCR comes from an adult in good health. CDR3 nucleotides: TGCGCCAGCAGAGGTGGGGGGGAGCGCGAAAAACTGTTTTTT. It codes for CASRGGGEREKLFF.